Listed below are T cell receptor beta chains from one sample, sequenced in a study of shared clonotypes between healthy human individuals. The table came from immunoSEQ multiplex PCR; TCRdb's copy has only in-frame clones and leaves some out. Here the sample spans under 2.5 million clones, 85% to 95% being singletons. Sequences were obtained from naive CD4+ T cells from PBMCs. Receptors were obtained from a man aged 18 to 35 in good health. Some clones in this sample may be carry-over from other donors' samples. CDR3s include the opening cysteine and the closing phenylalanine or tryptophan. The D gene is left open where the match is weak. Clone size is given for some rows only: seen once, a few or many times, or a class if the clone is expanded.

D gene	J gene	clone size	V gene	CDR3 DNA	CDR3 protein
TRBD1	TRBJ1-4	few	TRBV7-9	TGTGCCAGCAGCTTGGGGACAGCTGAAAAACTGTTTTTT	CASSLGTAEKLFF
.	TRBJ1-1	.	TRBV7-8	TGTGCCAGCAGCTCCTGGGACCCAGTAGGACAGACTGAAGCTTTCTTT	CASSSWDPVGQTEAFF
.	TRBJ2-7	.	TRBV28	TGTGCCAGCAGTTCCGTGGCGTCAGGGGAGAGGTACGAGCAGTACTTC	CASSSVASGERYEQYF
.	TRBJ2-1	.	TRBV6-1	TGTGCCAGCAGTGAGCAGGGGACCTACAATGAGCAGTTCTTC	CASSEQGTYNEQFF
.	TRBJ2-3	once	TRBV7-9	TGTGCCAGCAGCTTAGAAGGGTTCACAGATACGCAGTATTTT	CASSLEGFTDTQYF
.	TRBJ2-1	.	TRBV4-3	TGCGCCAGCAGCCAAGAGGGCGGGGATGAGCAGTTCTTC	CASSQEGGDEQFF
TRBD2	TRBJ2-2	.	TRBV27	TGTGCCAGCAGTCCACGAAGACTAGCGGGAAATTTGGCCGGGGAGCTGTTTTTT	CASSPRRLAGNLAGELFF
.	TRBJ2-1	.	TRBV4-3	TGCGCCAGCAGCCAAGGACCGGCGACAATCAATGAGCAGTTCTTC	CASSQGPATINEQFF
.	TRBJ2-7	.	TRBV2	TGTGCCAGCAGTGAAGCGGGCAGTGGGGCCTACGAGCAGTACTTC	CASSEAGSGAYEQYF
.	TRBJ2-7	once	TRBV7-2	TGTGCCAGCAGCTTAGCAGGCAACTCCTACGAGCAGTACTTC	CASSLAGNSYEQYF
.	TRBJ2-2	.	TRBV5-1	TGCGCCAGCGCGAGGACAGAGACGAACACCGGGGAGCTGTTTTTT	CASARTETNTGELFF
TRBD1	TRBJ1-1	.	TRBV29-1	TGCAGCGCGGGAAGGGTAGACAGGGACGGAGCTTTCTTT	CSAGRVDRDGAFF
TRBD2	TRBJ2-7	once	TRBV9	TGTGCCAGCAGCGCAGGGGCGAGCGGGAGCGCCTACGAGCAGTACTTC	CASSAGASGSAYEQYF
TRBD1	TRBJ2-2	.	TRBV5-1	TGCGCCAGCAGCTTGTTAGGGAATGACAGGGTTTTCACCGGGGAGCTGTTTTTT	CASSLLGNDRVFTGELFF
.	TRBJ1-1	.	TRBV19	TGTGCCAGTAGTATAGGGGGGGCAGAAGCTTTCTTT	CASSIGGAEAFF
.	TRBJ2-1	.	TRBV5-1	TGCGCCAGCAGCTTGGAGGTGGCGTCCTACAATGAGCAGTTCTTC	CASSLEVASYNEQFF
.	TRBJ2-5	.	TRBV11-2	TGTGCCAGCAGCTTGCGGAGCGGAGAGACCCAGTACTTC	CASSLRSGETQYF
TRBD1	TRBJ2-7	.	TRBV19	TGTGCCAGTAGTATCGCCCGGACAGGGAAGACCTACGAGCAGTACTTC	CASSIARTGKTYEQYF
.	TRBJ2-7	once	TRBV14	TGTGCCAGCAGTCTCGGACGGACCTACGAGCAGTACTTC	CASSLGRTYEQYF
.	TRBJ2-1	.	TRBV5-1	TGCGCCAGCAGCTTGGAACCCACCTACAATGAGCAGTTCTTC	CASSLEPTYNEQFF
.	TRBJ2-7	.	TRBV7-9	TGTGCCAGCAGCTTAGGACGTGGGGGTCGACGGGGCGAGCAGTACTTC	CASSLGRGGRRGEQYF
.	TRBJ1-1	.	TRBV5-6	TGTGCCAGCAGCTTTAGTGGGGTGAACACTGAAGCTTTCTTT	CASSFSGVNTEAFF
TRBD2	TRBJ2-2	.	TRBV5-4	TGTGCCAGCAGCTTCGGACTAGCGGGAATTATCGGGGAGCTGTTTTTT	CASSFGLAGIIGELFF
.	TRBJ2-1	.	TRBV30	TGTGCCTGGAGTGTACGGCTAGCGAGGGGGAATGAGCAGTTCTTC	CAWSVRLARGNEQFF
.	TRBJ1-4	.	TRBV7-9	TGTGCCAGCAGCTTAGAGGGCCACCCCGGCCGAGAAAAACTGTTTTTT	CASSLEGHPGREKLFF
TRBD1	TRBJ1-2	.	TRBV12-5	TGTGCTAGTGGTTTGGTACTGAGGGGGCGCTATGGCTACACCTTC	CASGLVLRGRYGYTF
TRBD2	TRBJ2-5	.	TRBV28	TGTGCCAGCAGCCCAGCCGGACTAGCGGGAGGGCCTCGGGAGACCCAGTACTTC	CASSPAGLAGGPRETQYF
.	TRBJ2-3	.	TRBV12-2	TGTGCAAGTCGTCACGGACAAGATACGCAGTATTTT	CASRHGQDTQYF
.	TRBJ2-5	.	TRBV7-8	TGTGCCAGCAGCTTAGGGACAGCCCCGGTGGGGACCCAGTACTTC	CASSLGTAPVGTQYF
TRBD1	TRBJ1-5	.	TRBV6-1	TGTGCCAGCTGGCTGGGACAGTATAGCAATCAGCCCCAGCATTTT	CASWLGQYSNQPQHF
TRBD2	TRBJ2-1	.	TRBV2	TGTGCCTCAACTAGCGGGAGAAGTTCTTACAATGAGCAGTTCTTC	CASTSGRSSYNEQFF
.	TRBJ2-1	once	TRBV21-1	TGTGCCAGCAGCATTGATTTCGTCGGGACCCCGGATCCGCCGGCTGAGCAGTTCTTC	CASSIDFVGTPDPPAEQFF
TRBD1	TRBJ1-2	.	TRBV30	TGTGCCTGGAGAACCGACAGGGGGTGGGTCAAAAACTATGGCTACACCTTC	CAWRTDRGWVKNYGYTF
.	TRBJ1-3	.	TRBV30	TGTGCCTGGGACGGCAGGGACCTTCCGGGAAACACCATATATTTT	CAWDGRDLPGNTIYF
TRBD2	TRBJ2-3	.	TRBV2	TGTGCCAGCAGTGGCGTGGGAGGGTTCACAGATACGCAGTATTTT	CASSGVGGFTDTQYF
TRBD1	TRBJ2-1	.	TRBV25-1	TGTGCCAGCAGGGTATCAGGGGGCGCCCACAATGAGCAGTTCTTC	CASRVSGGAHNEQFF
TRBD2	TRBJ2-2	once	TRBV7-3	TGTGCCAGCAGTTCTGGAAGCGGGGTAATCACCGGGGAGCTGTTTTTT	CASSSGSGVITGELFF
.	TRBJ2-5	.	TRBV10-3	TGTGCCATCAGTGAGTCAGCCGGAGAGACCCAGTACTTC	CAISESAGETQYF
.	TRBJ2-6	.	TRBV27	TGTGCCAGCAGTCCTTGGACAAACTCTGGGGCCAACGTCCTGACTTTC	CASSPWTNSGANVLTF
.	TRBJ1-1	.	TRBV18	TGTGCCAGCTCACCCGGGGCCGAGCCGGTAGCTTTCTTT	CASSPGAEPVAFF
.	TRBJ2-5	.	TRBV7-3	TGTGCCAGCAGCCTCGACAGAGAAGAAACCCAGTACTTC	CASSLDREETQYF
.	TRBJ2-3	.	TRBV7-4	TGTGCCAGCAGCGGAACCACAGATACGCAGTATTTT	CASSGTTDTQYF
TRBD2	TRBJ2-3	.	TRBV10-1	TGCGCCAGCGGAGCCGGGACTAGCGGGAGCGCAGATACGCAGTATTTT	CASGAGTSGSADTQYF
.	TRBJ2-1	.	TRBV5-1	TGCGCCAGCAGCTCGCTTGGACTGGCCCTATCCTACAATGAGCAGTTCTTC	CASSSLGLALSYNEQFF
.	TRBJ2-1	.	TRBV7-9	TGTGCCAGCAGCCGGGTCGGCTCTAGCGTTTCCTACAATGAGCAGTTCTTC	CASSRVGSSVSYNEQFF
TRBD1	TRBJ2-7	.	TRBV6-1	TGTGCCAGCATAGAGGGACAGGGAAGGACCGAGCAGTACTTC	CASIEGQGRTEQYF
TRBD2	TRBJ2-7	.	TRBV25-1	TGTGCCAGCAGTGACCCTTCTAGCGGGATAGACGAGCAGTACTTC	CASSDPSSGIDEQYF
TRBD2	TRBJ2-3	.	TRBV7-8	TGTGCCAGCAGCTTAATGCGGACTAGGGTTAGCACAGATACGCAGTATTTT	CASSLMRTRVSTDTQYF
TRBD1	TRBJ2-7	.	TRBV28	TGTGCCAGCAGTGGGACAGGGGAGTCCTACGAGCAGTACTTC	CASSGTGESYEQYF
.	TRBJ2-3	.	TRBV5-1	TGCGCCAGCAGCCCCCTGGACAGATCTACGCAGTATTTT	CASSPLDRSTQYF
TRBD2	TRBJ2-7	.	TRBV7-3	TGTGCCAGCAGCTCGGGACTAGCGGGAGGCCATGAGCAGTACTTC	CASSSGLAGGHEQYF
.	TRBJ1-2	.	TRBV28	TGTGCCAGCAGTGCGCCGGCTAGAAACTATGGCTACACCTTC	CASSAPARNYGYTF